This TCR beta chain came from a study of cytomegalovirus exposure and HLA in healthy donors. PCR primers comprised 60 Vbeta and 13 Jbeta primers. Measured with immunoSEQ multiplex PCR; TCRdb has only the in-frame clones, and not every one. The data hold some 140,000 clones, with about four fifths observed a single time. V lost 1 base to trimming and J lost 6 bases; unmatched junction nucleotides: 11. This CDR3 region has 16 residues. Looked up from germline, CDR1 is MGHRA and CDR2 is YSYEKL. Sample: PBMCs. The receptor's source is a male donor in good health and CMV-seropositive. This chain uses TRBV4-1 with TRBJ2-7, with 8 bases identical to TRBD2. The CDR3 nucleotides read TGCGCCAGCAGCCAAGTGTTGACTAGCGAGACGACCGAGCAGTACTTC. The encoded protein is CASSQVLTSETTEQYF.